The text below deals with one T cell receptor beta chain. From germline, CDR1 is LGHNA and CDR2 YSLEER. After removal of 4 bases from V and 7 bases from J, the junction contained 11 bases not matched to a gene. CDR3 length: 15 residues. The participants were between 18 and 89 years old and came from under 25 US areas. This specimen comes from a study of blood T cell repertoires in COVID-19. As for the study in general: Sample material is recorded as cDNA or gDNA derived from T cells, B-cell-depleted T cells, or PBMCs.

Repertoires were generated with immunoSEQ multiplex PCR, while TCRdb's copy carries only in-frame clones and drops some. The table records some 340,000 clones, 90% to 95% of them present only once. V is TRBV4-3 and J is TRBJ1-2; 8 bases line up with TRBD1. The receptor was isolated from a woman between 25 and 40 years old who had been exposed to COVID-19. The sequencing input was PBMCs or T cells enriched from blood (not recorded which). The CDR3 is CASSLRTGSFSGYTF. CDR3 in DNA: TGCGCCAGCAGCCTTCGGACAGGGAGTTTCTCTGGCTACACCTTC.